The 11 T cell receptor beta chains reported below all come from one sample, sequenced in a study of cytomegalovirus exposure and HLA in healthy donors. The PCR employed 60 Vbeta primers together with 13 Jbeta primers. Data came from immunoSEQ multiplex PCR; TCRdb stores just in-frame clones and leaves some out. In all, the sample yields some 72,000 clones. The sample consisted of PBMCs. Every receptor here comes from a boy younger than 18 in good health and CMV-seronegative.

The V and J genes are TRBV11-3 and TRBJ1-3; a possible D gene is TRBD1 (5 bases). Germline V CDR1 and CDR2: SGHNT, YENEEA. V was clipped by 4 bases and J by 8 bases, with 9 bases between them. The CDR3 totals 12 residues. This chain's CDR3 is CASSYGTDTIYF. CDR3 bases: TGTGCCAGCAGCTACGGGACTGACACCATATATTTT.

The J gene is TRBJ1-5, the V gene TRBV4-1; 7 bases map to TRBD1. After removal of 4 bases from V and 6 bases from J, the junction contained 9 bases not matched to a gene. CDR1 and CDR2 from the germline V gene are MGHRA and YSYEKL. There are 15 residues in the CDR3. The CDR3 DNA is TGCGCCAGCAGCCGGGCCACTACAGGGGTTCAGCCCCAGCATTTT. Its translation: CASSRATTGVQPQHF.

The chain employs TRBV18 and TRBJ1-3; D is perhaps TRBD1 (5 bases). This CDR3 has 15 amino acids. Trimming stripped 2 bases from V and 4 bases from J, with 12 bases between. The V gene's germline CDR1 is KGHSH and CDR2 LQKENI. The DNA for the CDR3 is TGTGCCAGCTCACCAGGCAGGGCAGACGGAAACACCATATATTTT. Translating it yields CASSPGRADGNTIYF.

The chain recombines TRBV5-6 with TRBJ1-2, with D perhaps TRBD1 (5 bases). The CDR3 spans 16 residues. V lost 6 bases and J lost 0, with 18 bases in between. Germline V gene data show CDR1 as SGHDT and CDR2 as YYEEEE. CDR3 in DNA: TGTGCCAGCACCGAGACGTGGGGGGATCCTAACTATGGCTACACCTTC. Its translation: CASTETWGDPNYGYTF. Full variable domain (missing parts from reference TRBV5-6 and TRBJ1-2): DAGVTQSPTHLIKTRGQQVTLRCSPKSGHDTVSWYQQALGQGPQFIFQYYEEEERQRGNFPDRFSGHQFPNYSSELNVNALLLGDSALYLCASTETWGDPNYGYTFGSGTRLTVV.

V usage is TRBV6-1 and J usage is TRBJ1-1, with D tentatively TRBD1 (5 bases). This CDR3 has 14 residues. Germline assignment: CDR1 MNHNS and CDR2 SASEGT. V was trimmed by 4 bases and J by 5 bases, leaving 14 bases between them. The CDR3 is CASSVSGGRTEAFF. The CDR3 DNA reads TGTGCCAGCAGTGTCAGCGGGGGGAGGACTGAAGCTTTCTTT.

The chain uses TRBV18 and TRBJ2-3; D perhaps matches TRBD1 (5 bases). The CDR3 is made up of 13 amino acids. The germline CDR1 and CDR2 sequences are KGHSH and LQKENI. Trimming cost V 6 bases and J 4 bases, with 11 bases left between them. This CDR3 is CASSYSGPDTQYF. CDR3 nucleotides: TGTGCCAGCTCTTACTCAGGGCCAGATACGCAGTATTTT.

V and J are TRBV5-5 and TRBJ2-7; TRBD1 matches 7 bases. Losses at the gene ends were 4 bases for V and 5 bases for J; bases not matched to a gene: 6. This CDR3 comprises 13 residues. Germline CDR1 is SGHKS and CDR2 is YYEKEE (reference sequence). The CDR3 sequence: CASSPTGVDEQYF. The CDR3, as DNA: TGTGCCAGCAGCCCAACAGGGGTCGACGAGCAGTACTTC.

The chain combines TRBV19 with TRBJ1-1, with D unclear. V was clipped by 6 bases and J by 0 bases, with 14 bases between them. The CDR3 length is 15 residues. Germline V CDR1 and CDR2: LNHDA, SQIVND (reference sequence). The CDR3: CASSVSPFMNTEAFF. The CDR3 coding sequence is TGTGCCAGTAGCGTATCCCCCTTTATGAACACTGAAGCTTTCTTT.

The chain has TRBV7-9 and TRBJ1-2; 8 nucleotides match TRBD1. Germline trimming cut 0 bases from V and 4 bases from J; bases unmatched to any gene: 4. The CDR3 is 15 amino acids. The V gene's germline CDR1 is SEHNR and CDR2 FQNEAQ (reference sequence). The CDR3: CASSLAQGAGYGYTF. For the CDR3, the DNA is TGTGCCAGCAGCTTAGCGCAGGGGGCCGGCTATGGCTACACCTTC.

V is TRBV5-1 and J is TRBJ1-1, with 9 bases lining up with TRBD1. The CDR3 is 16 amino acids. Germline CDR1 and CDR2: SGHRS and YFSETQ. After removal of 2 bases from V and 1 base from J, the junction contained 6 bases not matched to a gene. CDR3: CASSFGTGNENTEAFF. In nucleotides, the CDR3 is TGCGCCAGCAGCTTCGGGACAGGGAATGAGAACACTGAAGCTTTCTTT.

The CDR3 loop is CASSQDHNPGLAVAYEQYF. CDR3 DNA sequence: TGCGCCAGCAGCCAAGATCATAATCCCGGCCTAGCGGTGGCCTACGAGCAGTACTTC. The genes are TRBV4-3 and TRBJ2-7; 7 nucleotides agree with TRBD2. The CDR3 runs to 19 residues. Per the germline V gene, CDR1 is LGHNA and CDR2 is YSLEER. J was trimmed by 2 bases and V by 0 bases; bases with no gene match: 16.